What follows describes a single T cell receptor (beta chain). This sample stems from a study of blood T cell repertoires in COVID-19. For the study at large: Italy, Spain and the United States were the sources of the convalescent and acute COVID-19 samples. From T cells, B-cell-depleted T cells, or PBMCs came the material, which was cDNA or gDNA.

The germline V gene encodes CDR1 MGHRA and CDR2 YSYEKL. V was clipped by 6 bases and J by 1 base, with 21 bases between them. The CDR3 covers 17 residues. During active infection, Seattle patients enrolled and were then monitored through disease. In the study's own analysis: Nucleated cell counts were estimated from reference gene primer amplification. The method was immunoSEQ multiplex PCR; TCRdb's version includes in-frame clones alone and lacks a portion of them. V and J calls and clone size follow that table, whereas D and trimming were derived from the DNA. The sample lists 250,000 to 350,000 clones, roughly 80% seen once, with more than 1.1% in the top ten.

The chain links TRBV4-1 to TRBJ1-2; D possibly corresponds to TRBD1 (5 bases). This TCR derives from a human donor with COVID-19, enrolled during active disease. The donor label of this sample is uncertain. Sequencing was performed on peripheral blood. The CDR3 nucleotides are TGCGCCAGCAGACAAAGACAGTATCTAGACTTTAACTATGGCTACACCTTC. Encoded protein: CASRQRQYLDFNYGYTF.